Below, 4 T cell receptor beta chains from the same sample are listed, as sequenced in a study of OX40 agonist ivuxolimab in advanced cancers. Clones were read by immunoSEQ multiplex PCR, and TCRdb kept only the in-frame ones, dropping some. Counted here are more than 15,000 clones, approximately 92% occurring once; the ten biggest clones make up over 25%. Specimen: CD4+ or CD8+ T cells sorted from blood, collected in a trial of the OX40 agonist ivuxolimab. These TCRs come from an adult with an advanced solid tumor such as melanoma, head and neck, liver or kidney cancer.

The sample holds a few counts of this clone. The gene calls are TRBV9 and TRBJ1-1; D not certain. This CDR3 has 13 amino acids. The germline V gene has CDR1 SGDLS and CDR2 YYNGEE. Between the trimmed V and J ends, which lost 0 bases and 7 bases, there was a span of 10 bases. The CDR3 nucleotides are TGTGCCAGCAGCGTAGATATGGGAGATGAAGCTTTCTTT. It specifies CASSVDMGDEAFF.

The chain joins TRBV7-2 to TRBJ2-7; TRBD1 might be the D (6 bases). V was shortened by 8 bases and J by 3 bases, with 14 bases between the two germline ends. CDR1 SGHTA and CDR2 FQGNSA come from the germline V gene. This CDR3 contains 13 residues. CDR3 DNA sequence: TGTGCCAGCCAAATCGAGGGGGTCTACGAGCAGTACTTC. Residues: CASQIEGVYEQYF. Using reference TRBV7-2 and TRBJ2-7 for the parts outside the CDR3, the full variable domain is GAGVSQSPSNKVTEKGKDVELRCDPISGHTALYWYRQSLGQGLEFLIYFQGNSAPDKSGLPSDRFSAERTGGSVSTLTIQRTQQEDSAVYLCASQIEGVYEQYFGPGTRLTVT.

This clone appeared a single time. The rearrangement links TRBV12-5 to TRBJ2-3; D ambiguous. Trimming took 2 bases from V and 2 from J, leaving 14 bases between them. Germline loops: CDR1 LGHNT, CDR2 FRNRAP. This CDR3 has 16 amino acids. The CDR3 DNA sequence: TGTGCTAGTGGTTTGCCCCAAGGGTTAGACACAGATACGCAGTATTTT. The encoded protein is CASGLPQGLDTDTQYF.

Regarding this clone: Other DNA variants within this sample encode the same CDR3. This chain connects TRBV7-7 to TRBJ2-1; TRBD2 aligns across 8 bases. CDR3 length: 13 residues. The V gene's germline CDR1 is SSHAT and CDR2 FNYEAQ (reference sequence). Trimming cost V 9 bases and J 8 bases; bases outside gene matches: 9. In DNA, the CDR3 is TGTGCCAGTAGCCCAGGACTAGCAGATGAGCAGTTCTTC. It encodes CASSPGLADEQFF.